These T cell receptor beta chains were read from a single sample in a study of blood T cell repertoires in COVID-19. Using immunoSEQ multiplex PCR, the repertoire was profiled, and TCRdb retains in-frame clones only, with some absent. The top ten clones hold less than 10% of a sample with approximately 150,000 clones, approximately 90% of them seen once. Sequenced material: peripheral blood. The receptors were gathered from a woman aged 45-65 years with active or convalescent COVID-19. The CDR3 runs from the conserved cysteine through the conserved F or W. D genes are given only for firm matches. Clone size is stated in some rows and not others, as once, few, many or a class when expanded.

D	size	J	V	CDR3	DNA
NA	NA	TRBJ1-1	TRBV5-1	CASSFQGPTEAFF	TGCGCCAGCAGCTTTCAGGGGCCCACTGAAGCTTTCTTT
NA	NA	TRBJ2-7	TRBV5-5	CASSLDRLSTYEQYF	TGTGCCAGCAGCTTGGATAGATTAAGCACCTACGAGCAGTACTTC
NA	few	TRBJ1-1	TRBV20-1	CSASLGRAGTEAFF	TGCAGTGCTAGTTTAGGCAGGGCTGGGACTGAAGCTTTCTTT
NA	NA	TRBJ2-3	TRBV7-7	CASSPRTLLSLGDTQYF	TGTGCTAGCAGCCCTCGGACACTTTTATCGCTTGGGGATACGCAGTATTTT
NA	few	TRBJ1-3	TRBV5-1	CASSFFGESGNTIYF	TGCGCCAGCAGCTTTTTCGGGGAGAGTGGAAACACCATATATTTT
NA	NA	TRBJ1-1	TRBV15	CATSRDQGVGTEAFF	TGTGCCACCAGCAGAGATCAGGGCGTAGGCACTGAAGCTTTCTTT
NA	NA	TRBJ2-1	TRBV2	CASSSDSKNNEQFF	TGTGCCAGCAGCTCGGACTCAAAAAACAATGAGCAGTTCTTC
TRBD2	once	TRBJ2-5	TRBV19	CASSLRTSGVDETQYF	TGTGCCAGTAGTTTACGGACTAGCGGGGTAGATGAGACCCAGTACTTC
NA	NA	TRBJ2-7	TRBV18	CASSPLEGEEQYF	TGTGCCAGCTCACCTCTCGAGGGGGAGGAGCAGTACTTC
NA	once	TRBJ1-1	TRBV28	CASETPGNTEAFF	TGTGCCAGCGAGACCCCAGGGAACACTGAAGCTTTCTTT
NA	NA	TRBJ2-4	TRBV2	CASSLTVAKNIQYF	TGTGCCAGCAGCCTAACCGTAGCCAAAAACATTCAGTACTTC
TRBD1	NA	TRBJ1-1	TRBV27	CASTKGTGSRTEAFF	TGTGCCAGCACCAAGGGGACAGGGTCGCGCACTGAAGCTTTCTTT
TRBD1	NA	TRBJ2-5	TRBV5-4	CASTTSGGSSETQYF	TGTGCCAGCACCACTTCAGGGGGATCGTCAGAGACCCAGTACTTC
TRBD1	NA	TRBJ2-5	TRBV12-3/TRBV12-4	CASRPDRQETQYF	TGTGCCAGCAGACCGGACAGGCAAGAGACCCAGTACTTC
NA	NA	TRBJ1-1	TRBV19	CASTSGQKNTEAFF	NA
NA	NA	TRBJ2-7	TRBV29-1	CSVNLPEGYEQYF	TGCAGCGTGAACCTCCCGGAGGGATACGAGCAGTACTTC
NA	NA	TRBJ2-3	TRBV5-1	CASSPRLGSTDTQYF	TGCGCCAGCAGCCCACGACTAGGTAGCACAGATACGCAGTATTTT
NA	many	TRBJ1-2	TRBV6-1	CASSENEGYTF	TGTGCCAGCAGTGAGAACGAGGGCTACACCTTC
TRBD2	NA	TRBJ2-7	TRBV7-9	CASSLSGRAHEQYF	TGTGCCAGCAGCCTTAGCGGGAGGGCCCACGAGCAGTACTTC
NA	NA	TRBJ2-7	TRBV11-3	CASSLERGNQGSPDYEQYF	TGTGCCAGCAGCTTAGAAAGGGGGAACCAGGGATCACCAGATTACGAGCAGTACTTC
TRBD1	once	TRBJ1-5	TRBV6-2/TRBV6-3	CASSRRTGYNQPQHF	TGTGCCAGCAGTCGACGGACAGGGTACAATCAGCCCCAGCATTTT
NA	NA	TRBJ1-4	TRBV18	CASSPNKGVGEKLFF	TGTGCCAGCTCACCTAATAAGGGGGTTGGTGAAAAACTGTTTTTT
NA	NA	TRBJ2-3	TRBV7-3	CASSSSGTDTQYF	TGTGCCAGCAGCTCCAGCGGGACAGATACGCAGTATTTT
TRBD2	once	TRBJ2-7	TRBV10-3	CAISAGREGEQYF	TGTGCCATCAGCGCCGGTCGGGAGGGCGAGCAGTACTTC
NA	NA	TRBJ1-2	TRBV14	CASSQAGTPYGYTF	TGTGCCAGCAGCCAAGCGGGAACCCCCTATGGCTACACCTTC
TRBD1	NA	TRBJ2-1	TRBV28	CASSPAGSWGTVNYNEQFF	TGTGCCAGCAGTCCGGCCGGTTCATGGGGGACAGTCAACTACAATGAGCAGTTCTTC
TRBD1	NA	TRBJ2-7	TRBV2	CASSVDRGLGEQYF	TGTGCCAGCAGCGTAGACAGGGGGCTCGGCGAGCAGTACTTC
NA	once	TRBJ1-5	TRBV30	CAWSVGQGGQPQHF	TGTGCCTGGAGTGTAGGGCAGGGAGGCCAGCCCCAGCATTTT
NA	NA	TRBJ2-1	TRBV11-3	CASSSRSGIHNEQFF	TGTGCCAGCAGCTCCCGGTCAGGGATACACAATGAGCAGTTCTTC
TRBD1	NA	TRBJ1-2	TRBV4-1	CASSQVRAGGLGYTF	TGCGCCAGCAGCCAAGTGCGGGCAGGGGGCCTTGGCTACACCTTC
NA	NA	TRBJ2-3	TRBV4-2	CASSQGASAVTDTQYF	TGTGCCAGCAGCCAAGGGGCTAGCGCCGTGACAGATACGCAGTATTTT
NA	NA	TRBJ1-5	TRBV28	CASSLATGNQPQHF	TGTGCCAGCAGTTTAGCAACAGGGAATCAGCCCCAGCATTTT
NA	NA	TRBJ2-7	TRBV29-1	CSVEDARALYEQYF	TGCAGCGTTGAAGATGCGAGGGCCCTCTACGAGCAGTACTTC
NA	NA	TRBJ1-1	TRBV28	CASSVAVGGLKTEAFF	TGTGCCAGCAGTGTTGCGGTAGGGGGTTTGAAGACTGAAGCTTTCTTT
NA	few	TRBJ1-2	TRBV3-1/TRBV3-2	CASSQGVGRRGYTF	TGTGCCAGCAGCCAAGGGGTAGGGAGGAGAGGATACACCTTC
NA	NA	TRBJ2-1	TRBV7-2	CASPSSGSAGNEQFF	TGTGCCAGCCCTAGCTCAGGATCTGCGGGCAATGAGCAGTTCTTC